The following is a T cell receptor beta chain sequence with its context. The antigen this receptor binds is unknown. There are no base qualities to consult, and no much larger clone falls within one base. The CDR3 starts with the cysteine, ends with the phenylalanine, and has 13 residues. The retained sequence is limited to the CDR3, 39 bases, with the frame set at the first base. The germline V gene supplies CDR1 SGHVT and CDR2 SQSDAQ. Trimming at the junction amounts to 1 base on V and 5 bases on J, and the germline ends lie 9 bases apart. At diagnosis, peripheral blood, uninvolved tumor-adjacent lung and tumor were collected and stored as a combination of fresh-frozen and FFPE material. This record comes from a study of T cells in localized non-small cell lung cancer (TCRdb year 2020). For the study in its entirety: The study analyzed T cell repertoires of about 230 early-stage NSCLC patients, comparing tumors and uninvolved tumor-adjacent lungs. The cohort consisted of a few hundred treatment-naive NSCLC patients whose localized lung tumors had been resected. Of the NSCLC patients, around 130 were male and around 99 were female, and the mean age was around 70 years.

The immunoSEQ Assay was used to sequence TCR beta CDR3 regions from DNA. On the study's bioinformatics: To compute T cell density, TCR beta template counts were normalized to usable DNA, which was estimated by amplifying housekeeping genes. The preseqR package was used to estimate richness by extrapolating to 400,000 templates for PBMC samples and to 120,000 templates for tissue samples. Clonality was defined by subtracting Pielou's evenness from one. Tissue-enriched TCRs were identified through differential abundance testing performed on productive amino-acid clonotypes, with a minimum total count of 5 and an alpha of 0.1. The Jaccard Index and the Morisita Overlap Index were used to measure repertoire overlap between compartments. GLIPH grouped TCR beta CDR3s together with public tetramer-defined viral CDR3s, and a viral motif had to include at least three viral sequences and show V-gene enrichment. Here the immuneACCESS table is served through TCRdb, limited to in-frame sequences with V and J called. Missing clones are a known gap in these copies; in checked studies unresolved V genes cover under half, and the rest lacks a known reason. V and J calls and clone size are as listed in that table; D and trimming were resolved from the DNA. Present in this sample are roughly 3,000 clones, about 20% of which were seen just once. Roughly a fifth of the sample belongs to the ten largest clones.

Summary of the overall study and its limitations: Because multi-region tumor sequencing was not performed, intratumor heterogeneity could not be ruled out. Uninvolved tumor-adjacent lung showed the highest T cell clonality, higher than tumor, which suggests more focused antigenic responses in the uninvolved tumor-adjacent lung. A median of about 50 of the top 100 tumor clones turned up in the paired uninvolved adjacent lung, and 25 to 35 of those clones also ranked among the top 100 of that same adjacent lung. Higher blood T cell density associated with longer overall survival, while higher adjacent-lung clonality associated with shorter survival. Since the design was exploratory, TCR variables were selected using unadjusted p-values with no false-discovery rate correction.

The sequences come from lung tumor tissue, collected before any cancer treatment. This clonotype was obtained from a man aged 35-69 years with stage I squamous cell lung carcinoma. The V and J genes are TRBV7-4 and TRBJ2-7; 5 matching bases give a weak D call of TRBD1. The sequence in DNA is TGTGCCAGCAGCTTAGGGGGCGGAGACGAGCAGTACTTC. Its translation reads: CASSLGGGDEQYF. Full variable domain (CDR3 extended with the reference TRBV7-4 and TRBJ2-7 proteins): GAGVSQSPRYKVAKRGRDVALRCDSISGHVTLYWYRQTLGQGSEVLTYSQSDAQRDKSGRPSGRFSAERPERSVSTLKIQRTEQGDSAVYLCASSLGGGDEQYFGPGTRLTVT.